The present T cell receptor (beta chain) was sequenced within a study of cytomegalovirus exposure and HLA in healthy donors. Across the whole study: A subsequent analysis reported that the 120 or so validation repertoires were produced on the same platform that had also been used for the roughly 710 first-cohort repertoires.

Worth noting for this clone: The antigen is not known.

Study conclusions and caveats: Researchers catalogued some 160 TCR beta chains as cytomegalovirus-associated. With high specificity and sensitivity, the classifier reportedly diagnosed cytomegalovirus status. A few chains linked to CMV were shown in vitro to be specific for CMV antigens.

Trimming took off 3 bases at V and 5 bases at J, with 17 bases between the two ends. Germline CDR1 MNHNS, CDR2 SASEGT. The CDR3 runs to 15 residues. Assay used: immunoSEQ multiplex PCR; TCRdb lists only in-frame clones, some missing. The profile covers approximately 160,000 clones, with 80% to 90% appearing a single time and approximately 2.4% taken by the ten largest. The specimen was PBMCs. The rearrangement links TRBV6-1 to TRBJ2-7; D may be TRBD2 (6 bases). The sequence came from a woman between 18 and 29 years old in good health and CMV-seronegative. Written as DNA, the CDR3 is TGTGCCAGCAGTGACGCGGGGACTCCGAGGAACGAGCAGTACTTC. Translating it yields CASSDAGTPRNEQYF.